This T cell receptor (beta chain) was profiled in a study of blood T cell repertoires in COVID-19 (TCRdb year 2020). Regarding the research as a whole: The collaborator samples originated in the United States, Italy and Spain and spanned the acute and convalescent phases of COVID-19. The repertoires were made available in a free public database intended to serve as a resource for research on the immune response to SARS-CoV-2. The prospective study material was composed of cDNA or gDNA derived from T cells, B-cell-depleted T cells, or PBMCs. Subjects who had been exposed to COVID-19, were actively infected with it, or had recovered from it provided the deeply sampled blood TCRbeta repertoires that made up the dataset. Where available, HLA class I and class II types were obtained from metadata supplied by the sample provider rather than from assay-based typing. The samples were drawn from two sources: the first 160 participants of the ongoing ImmuneRACE study, and 1,254 subjects contributed by 6 global collaborators. A de-identified subject ID, COVID-19 status, age in years and sex were almost always included in the sample metadata. Broader findings and caveats from the paper: The quantity of clinical and demographic metadata differed by source and by participant and was supplied without curation.

A second Seattle source provided samples from volunteer blood donors who had recovered from COVID-19. Collaborating institutions collected whole blood in K2EDTA tubes following their own protocols. For TCRbeta analysis, collaborator samples were shipped as frozen whole blood, as isolated PBMCs, or as DNA extracted from either sample type. TCRbeta CDR3 regions were amplified from genomic DNA using the immunoSEQ Assay, a bias-controlled multiplex PCR. In the original analysis: Nucleated cell counts per sample were estimated from amplification of reference gene primers within the assay. Sequence reads were collapsed and filtered to measure the absolute abundance of every unique TCRbeta CDR3 rearrangement. Productive Simpson clonality was computed per sample as the square root of Simpson's diversity index over productive rearrangements. Entries here come from immuneACCESS through TCRdb and include only in-frame sequences with V and J called. Some clones fail to appear in such tables; in the studies checked, an unresolved V gene covers under half of the shortfall, and the cause of the remainder is unknown. The V and J calls and the clone size are those of that table, but D and trimming were determined from the DNA. The sample contains over 150,000 clones, approximately 90% of them found a single time. Together, the top ten hold over 2% of the sample.

About this clone: Its antigen target is currently unknown. Base qualities are not at hand, and no much larger clone is one base apart.

Counted from cysteine to phenylalanine, this CDR3 has 16 amino acids. CDR3 DNA is the only sequence kept; it has 48 bases, read in frame from the first base. The germline V and J ends show losses of 1 base and 1 base respectively, and no gene match explains 7 bases of the junction. Looking up the germline V gene yields CDR1 SNHLY and CDR2 FYNNEI. This clonotype originated in a man aged 45-65 years who had recovered from COVID-19. The chain is encoded by TRBV2 joined to TRBJ2-7, and TRBD1 matches 7 of the central bases. Sequencing input: peripheral blood. CDR3 loop: CASSEVTGLLSYEQYF. The DNA reads TGTGCCAGCAGTGAAGTGACAGGGCTCCTTTCCTACGAGCAGTACTTC.